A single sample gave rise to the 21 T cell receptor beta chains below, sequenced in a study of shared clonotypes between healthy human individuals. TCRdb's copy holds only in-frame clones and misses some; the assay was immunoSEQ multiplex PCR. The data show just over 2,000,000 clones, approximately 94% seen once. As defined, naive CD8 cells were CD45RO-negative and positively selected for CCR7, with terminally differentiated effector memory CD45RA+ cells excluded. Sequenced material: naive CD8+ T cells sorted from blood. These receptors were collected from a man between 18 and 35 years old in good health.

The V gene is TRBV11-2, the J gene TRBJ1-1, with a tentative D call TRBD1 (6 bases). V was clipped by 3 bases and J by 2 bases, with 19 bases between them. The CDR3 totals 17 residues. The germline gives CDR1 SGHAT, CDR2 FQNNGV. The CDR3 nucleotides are TGTGCCAGCAGCTTTTACAGGGTCGGGCTCATAAACACTGAAGCTTTCTTT. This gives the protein CASSFYRVGLINTEAFF.

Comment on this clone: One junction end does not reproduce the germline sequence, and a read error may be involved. The CDR3 is CASSLLAGVPDTQYF. The CDR3 DNA is TGTGCTAGCAGCTTACTAGCGGGAGTGCCAGATACGCAGTATTTT. The rearrangement joins TRBV7-7 to TRBJ2-3, with 11 bases fitting TRBD2. Germline values: CDR1 SSHAT, CDR2 FNYEAQ (reference sequence). The CDR3 spans 15 residues.

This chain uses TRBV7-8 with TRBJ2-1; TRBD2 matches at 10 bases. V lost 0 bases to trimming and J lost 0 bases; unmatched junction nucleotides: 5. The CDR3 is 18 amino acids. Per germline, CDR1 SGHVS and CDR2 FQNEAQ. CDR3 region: CASSLALAGALSYNEQFF. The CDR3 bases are TGTGCCAGCAGCTTAGCGCTAGCGGGGGCCCTCTCCTACAATGAGCAGTTCTTC.

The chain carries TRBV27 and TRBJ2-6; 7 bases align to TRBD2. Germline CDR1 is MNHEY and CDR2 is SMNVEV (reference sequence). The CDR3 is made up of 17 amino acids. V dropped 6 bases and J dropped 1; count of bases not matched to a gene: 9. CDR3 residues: CASRGGTEESGANVLTF. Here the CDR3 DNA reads TGTGCCAGCAGGGGAGGGACGGAAGAATCTGGGGCCAACGTCCTGACTTTC.

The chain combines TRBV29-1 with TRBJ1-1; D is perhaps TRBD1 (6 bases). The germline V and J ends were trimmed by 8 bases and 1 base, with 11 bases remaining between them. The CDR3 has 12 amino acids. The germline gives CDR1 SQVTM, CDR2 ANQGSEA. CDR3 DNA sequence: TGCAGCTTAATGACAGGGAACACTGAAGCTTTCTTT. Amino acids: CSLMTGNTEAFF.

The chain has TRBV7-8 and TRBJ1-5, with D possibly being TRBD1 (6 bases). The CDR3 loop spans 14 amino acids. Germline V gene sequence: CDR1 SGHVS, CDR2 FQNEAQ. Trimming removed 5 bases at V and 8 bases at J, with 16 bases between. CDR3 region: CASSVDSPREPQHF. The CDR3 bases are TGTGCCAGCAGCGTGGACAGCCCCCGGGAGCCCCAGCATTTT.

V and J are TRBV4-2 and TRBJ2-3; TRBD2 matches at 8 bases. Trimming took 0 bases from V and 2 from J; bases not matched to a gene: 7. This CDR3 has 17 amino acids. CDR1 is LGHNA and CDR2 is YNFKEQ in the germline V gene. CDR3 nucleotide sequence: TGTGCCAGCAGCCAAGATTTAGCGGGGTCATACACAGATACGCAGTATTTT. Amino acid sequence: CASSQDLAGSYTDTQYF.

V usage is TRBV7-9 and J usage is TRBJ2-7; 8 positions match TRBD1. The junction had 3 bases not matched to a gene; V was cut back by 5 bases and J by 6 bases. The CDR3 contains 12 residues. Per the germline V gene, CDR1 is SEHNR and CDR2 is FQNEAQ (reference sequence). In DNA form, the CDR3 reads TGTGCCAGCAGCAAGACAGGGGCCGAGCAGTACTTC. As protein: CASSKTGAEQYF. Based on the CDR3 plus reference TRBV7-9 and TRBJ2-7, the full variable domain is DTGVSQNPRHKITKRGQNVTFRCDPISEHNRLYWYRQTLGQGPEFLTYFQNEAQLEKSRLLSDRFSAERPKGSFSTLEIQRTEQGDSAMYLCASSKTGAEQYFGPGTRLTVT.

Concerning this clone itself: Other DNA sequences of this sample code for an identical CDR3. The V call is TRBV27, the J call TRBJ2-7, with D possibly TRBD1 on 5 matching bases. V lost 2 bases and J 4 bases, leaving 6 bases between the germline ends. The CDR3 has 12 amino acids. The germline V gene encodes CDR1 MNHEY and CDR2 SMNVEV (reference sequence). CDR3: CASSLQGYEQYF. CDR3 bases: TGTGCCAGCAGTTTACAGGGTTACGAGCAGTACTTC.

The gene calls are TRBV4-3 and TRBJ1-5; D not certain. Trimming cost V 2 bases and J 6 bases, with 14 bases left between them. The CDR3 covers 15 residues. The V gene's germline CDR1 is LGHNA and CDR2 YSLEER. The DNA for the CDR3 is TGCGCCAGCAGCCAACTCTTACAAGAAAGTCAGCCCCAGCATTTT. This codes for CASSQLLQESQPQHF.

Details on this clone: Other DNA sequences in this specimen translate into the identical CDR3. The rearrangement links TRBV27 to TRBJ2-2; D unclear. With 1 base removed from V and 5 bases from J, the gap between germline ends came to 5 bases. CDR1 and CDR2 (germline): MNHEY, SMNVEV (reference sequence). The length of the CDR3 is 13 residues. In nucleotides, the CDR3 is TGTGCCAGCAGTTTATTTGGGACCGGGGAGCTGTTTTTT. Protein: CASSLFGTGELFF.

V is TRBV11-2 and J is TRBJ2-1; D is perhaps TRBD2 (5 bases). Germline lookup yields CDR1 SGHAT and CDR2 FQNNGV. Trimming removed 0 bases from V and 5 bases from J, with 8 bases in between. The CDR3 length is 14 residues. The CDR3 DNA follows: TGTGCCAGCAGCTTAGAGTCTAGCCACAATGAGCAGTTCTTC. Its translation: CASSLESSHNEQFF. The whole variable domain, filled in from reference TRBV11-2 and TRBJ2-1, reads EAGVAQSPRYKIIEKRQSVAFWCNPISGHATLYWYQQILGQGPKLLIQFQNNGVVDDSQLPKDRFSAERLKGVDSTLKIQPAKLEDSAVYLCASSLESSHNEQFFGPGTRLTVL.

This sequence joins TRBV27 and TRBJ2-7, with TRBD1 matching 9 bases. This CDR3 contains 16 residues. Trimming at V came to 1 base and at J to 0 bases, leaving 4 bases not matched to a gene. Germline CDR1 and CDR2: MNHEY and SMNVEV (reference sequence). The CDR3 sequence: CASSLYAGQGSYEQYF. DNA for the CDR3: TGTGCCAGCAGTTTATATGCGGGACAGGGCTCCTACGAGCAGTACTTC.

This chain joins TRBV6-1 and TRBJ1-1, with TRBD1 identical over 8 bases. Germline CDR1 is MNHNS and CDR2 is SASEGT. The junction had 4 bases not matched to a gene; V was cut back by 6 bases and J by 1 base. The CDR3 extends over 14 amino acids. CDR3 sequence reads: CASRRGTGNTEAFF. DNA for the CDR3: TGTGCCAGCAGGAGGGGGACAGGGAACACTGAAGCTTTCTTT.

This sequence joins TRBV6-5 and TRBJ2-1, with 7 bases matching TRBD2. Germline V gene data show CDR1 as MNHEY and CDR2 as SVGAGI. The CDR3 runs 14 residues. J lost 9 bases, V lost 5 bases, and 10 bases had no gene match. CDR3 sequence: CASSGAQRDGEQFF. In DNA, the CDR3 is TGTGCCAGCAGTGGTGCTCAGCGGGACGGTGAGCAGTTCTTC.

The CDR3: CASSQAPGTSGSTDTQYF. The CDR3 DNA reads as TGCGCCAGCAGCCAAGCCCCCGGGACTAGCGGGAGTACAGATACGCAGTATTTT. The chain joins TRBV4-3 to TRBJ2-3, with 14 nucleotides matching TRBD2. The germline V gene has CDR1 LGHNA and CDR2 YSLEER. This CDR3 is 18 amino acids long. The J segment lost 3 bases and the V segment lost 1 base, leaving 6 bases of the junction unmatched.

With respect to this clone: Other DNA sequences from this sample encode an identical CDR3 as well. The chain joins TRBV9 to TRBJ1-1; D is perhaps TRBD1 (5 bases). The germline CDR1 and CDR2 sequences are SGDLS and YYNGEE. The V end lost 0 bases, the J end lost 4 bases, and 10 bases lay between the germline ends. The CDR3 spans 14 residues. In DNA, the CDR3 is TGTGCCAGCAGCGTAGGTGGGGGAACCACTGAAGCTTTCTTT. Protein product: CASSVGGGTTEAFF.

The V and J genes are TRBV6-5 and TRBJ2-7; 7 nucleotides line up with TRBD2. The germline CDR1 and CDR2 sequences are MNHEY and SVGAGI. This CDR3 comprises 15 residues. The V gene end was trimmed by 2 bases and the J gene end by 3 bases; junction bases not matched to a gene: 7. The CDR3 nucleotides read TGTGCCAGCAGTTACGGAGCCGGCGGGGGCTACGAGCAGTACTTC. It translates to CASSYGAGGGYEQYF.

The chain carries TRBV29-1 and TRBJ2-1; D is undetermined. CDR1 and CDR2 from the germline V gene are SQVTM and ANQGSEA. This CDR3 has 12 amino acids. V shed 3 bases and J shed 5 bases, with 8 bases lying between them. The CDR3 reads CSVEQQHNEQFF. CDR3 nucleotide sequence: TGCAGCGTTGAGCAGCAGCACAATGAGCAGTTCTTC.

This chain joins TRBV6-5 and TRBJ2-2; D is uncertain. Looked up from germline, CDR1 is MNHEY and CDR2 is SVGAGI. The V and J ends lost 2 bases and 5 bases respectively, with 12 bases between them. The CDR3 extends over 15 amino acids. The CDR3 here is CASSYESGTTGELFF. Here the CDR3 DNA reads TGTGCCAGCAGTTACGAATCGGGTACGACCGGGGAGCTGTTTTTT.

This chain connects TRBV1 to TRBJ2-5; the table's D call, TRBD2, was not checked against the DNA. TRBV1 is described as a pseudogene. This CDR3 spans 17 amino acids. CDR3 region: CTSSQDRGLAGGETQYF. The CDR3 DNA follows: TGCACCAGCAGCCAAGACCGAGGACTAGCGGGGGGGGAGACCCAGTACTTC.